The 4 T cell receptor beta chains below come from one sample, sequenced in a study of siplizumab effects on memory and regulatory T cells. Profiling relied on immunoSEQ multiplex PCR, and the TCRdb table lists in-frame clones only, not all of them. The repertoire consists of 100,000 to 110,000 clones, with around 92% occurring once and the leading ten covering 0.14% to 0.15%. Input material: CD4+ T cells sorted from blood. The receptor source for this set is a human donor in good health.

CDR3 DNA: TGCGCCAGCAGTTTTTTTCCCGGGACTTTTTACACCGGGGAGCTGTTTTTT. Amino acids: CASSFFPGTFYTGELFF. V is TRBV10-2 and J is TRBJ2-2; tentatively, D is TRBD2 (6 bases). CDR3 length: 17 amino acids. V was shortened by 5 bases and J by 3 bases, with 19 bases between the two germline ends. Germline values: CDR1 WSHSY, CDR2 SAAADI.

V usage is TRBV19 and J usage is TRBJ1-1; TRBD1 matches at 8 bases. The V gene's germline CDR1 is LNHDA and CDR2 SQIVND (reference sequence). The CDR3 sequence is 15 residues long. With 4 bases clipped from V and 1 base from J, the junction kept 5 bases outside the gene matches. The chain's CDR3 is CASSRQGWENTEAFF. For the CDR3, the DNA is TGTGCCAGTAGTAGACAGGGGTGGGAGAACACTGAAGCTTTCTTT.

The chain recombines TRBV4-3 with TRBJ1-2; D is unclear. V lost 0 bases, J lost 4 bases, and 12 bases lay in between. This CDR3 is built from 15 residues. Germline V gene lookup returns CDR1 LGHNA and CDR2 YSLEER. In DNA, the CDR3 is TGCGCCAGCAGCCAAGATCTCCCCCAGGTCTATGGCTACACCTTC. This encodes CASSQDLPQVYGYTF.

The CDR3 protein is CASSLTASGYNEQFF. In DNA, the CDR3 is TGTGCCAGCAGCTTAACGGCTAGCGGATACAATGAGCAGTTCTTC. The V call is TRBV7-3, the J call TRBJ2-1; TRBD2 matches 7 bases. In germline, CDR1 is SGHTA, CDR2 FQGTGA. Germline trimming cut 0 bases from V and 4 bases from J; bases unmatched to any gene: 3. This CDR3 is built from 15 residues.